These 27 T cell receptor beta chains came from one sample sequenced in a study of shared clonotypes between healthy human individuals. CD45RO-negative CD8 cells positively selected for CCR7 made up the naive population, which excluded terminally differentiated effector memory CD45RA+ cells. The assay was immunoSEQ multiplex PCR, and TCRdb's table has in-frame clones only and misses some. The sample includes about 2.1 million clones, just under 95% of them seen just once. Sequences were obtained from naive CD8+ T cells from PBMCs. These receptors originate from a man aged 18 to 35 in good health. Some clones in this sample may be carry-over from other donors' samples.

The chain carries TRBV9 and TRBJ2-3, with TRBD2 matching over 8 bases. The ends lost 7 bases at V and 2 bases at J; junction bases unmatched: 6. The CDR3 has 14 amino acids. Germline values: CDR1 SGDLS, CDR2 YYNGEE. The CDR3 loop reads CASGSGGYTDTQYF. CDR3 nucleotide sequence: TGTGCCAGCGGGAGCGGGGGCTACACAGATACGCAGTATTTT.

The CDR3, as DNA: TGTGCCATTTCTTCCTCTGGGGCCAACGTCCTGACTTTC. It codes for CAISSSGANVLTF. The chain recombines TRBV10-3 with TRBJ2-6, with unresolved D. The CDR3 is made up of 13 amino acids. Trimming took 9 bases from V and 0 from J, leaving 6 bases between them. Germline CDR1 reads ENHRY; CDR2 reads SYGVKD.

CDR3 region: CASRYPTDRVLQPQHF. CDR3 DNA: TGTGCAAGTCGCTATCCTACTGACAGGGTTCTGCAGCCCCAGCATTTT. V is TRBV12-2 and J is TRBJ1-5; the table's D gene call, TRBD1, was not cross checked with the DNA. TRBV12-2 is a pseudogene locus. The length of the CDR3 is 16 residues.

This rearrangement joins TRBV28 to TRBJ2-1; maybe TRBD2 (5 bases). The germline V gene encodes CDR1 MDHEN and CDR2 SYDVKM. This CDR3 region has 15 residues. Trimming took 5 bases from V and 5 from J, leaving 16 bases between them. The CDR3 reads CASSPPWRKDNEQFF. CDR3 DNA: TGTGCCAGCAGTCCGCCCTGGAGGAAAGACAATGAGCAGTTCTTC.

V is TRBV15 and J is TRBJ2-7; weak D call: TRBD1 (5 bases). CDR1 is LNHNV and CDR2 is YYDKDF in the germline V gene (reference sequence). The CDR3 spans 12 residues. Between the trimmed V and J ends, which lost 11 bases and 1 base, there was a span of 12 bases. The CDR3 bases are TGTGCCTCGTGGAACAGGTCCTACGAGCAGTACTTC. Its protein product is CASWNRSYEQYF.

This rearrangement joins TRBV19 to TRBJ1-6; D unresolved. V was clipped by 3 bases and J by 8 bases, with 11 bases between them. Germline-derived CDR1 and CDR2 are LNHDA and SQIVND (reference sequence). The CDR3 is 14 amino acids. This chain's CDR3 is CASSIIGGDSPLHF. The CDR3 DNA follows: TGTGCCAGTAGTATCATCGGTGGGGATTCACCCCTCCACTTT. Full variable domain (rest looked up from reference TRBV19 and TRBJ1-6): DGGITQSPKYLFRKEGQNVTLSCEQNLNHDAMYWYRQDPGQGLRLIYYSQIVNDFQKGDIAEGYSVSREKKESFPLTVTSAQKNPTAFYLCASSIIGGDSPLHFGNGTRLTVT.

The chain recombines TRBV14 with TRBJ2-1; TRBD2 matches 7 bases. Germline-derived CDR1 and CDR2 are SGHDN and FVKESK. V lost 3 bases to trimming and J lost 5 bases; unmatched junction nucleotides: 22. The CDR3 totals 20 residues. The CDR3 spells CASSQLTKIDQRGSDNEQFF. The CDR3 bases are TGTGCCAGCAGCCAGCTAACCAAAATCGACCAGCGGGGTTCGGACAATGAGCAGTTCTTC.

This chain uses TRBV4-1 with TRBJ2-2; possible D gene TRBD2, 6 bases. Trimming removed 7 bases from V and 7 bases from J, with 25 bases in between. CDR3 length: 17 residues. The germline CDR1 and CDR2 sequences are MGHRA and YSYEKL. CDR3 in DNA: TGCGCCAGCACCTCGGGGACTGGGGGATACCTGGGCGGGGAGCTGTTTTTT. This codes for CASTSGTGGYLGGELFF.

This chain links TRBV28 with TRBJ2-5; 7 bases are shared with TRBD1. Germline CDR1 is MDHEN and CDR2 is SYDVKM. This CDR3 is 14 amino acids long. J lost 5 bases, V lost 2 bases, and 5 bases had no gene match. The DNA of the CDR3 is TGTGCCAGCAGTTTAAGGGGGCAGAGTGAGACCCAGTACTTC. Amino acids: CASSLRGQSETQYF.

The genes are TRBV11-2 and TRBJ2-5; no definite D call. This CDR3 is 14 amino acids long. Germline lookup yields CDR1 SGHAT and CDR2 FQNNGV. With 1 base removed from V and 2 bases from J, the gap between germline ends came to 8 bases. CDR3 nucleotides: TGTGCCAGCAGCTTAGTGAGAGCTCAAGAGACCCAGTACTTC. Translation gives CASSLVRAQETQYF.

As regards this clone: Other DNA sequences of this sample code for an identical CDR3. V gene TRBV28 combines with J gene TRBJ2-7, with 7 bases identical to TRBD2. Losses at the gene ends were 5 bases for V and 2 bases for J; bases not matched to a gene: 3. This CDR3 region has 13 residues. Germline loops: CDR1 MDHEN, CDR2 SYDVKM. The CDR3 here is CASSPRGAYEQYF. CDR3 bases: TGTGCCAGCAGTCCCCGGGGGGCCTACGAGCAGTACTTC.

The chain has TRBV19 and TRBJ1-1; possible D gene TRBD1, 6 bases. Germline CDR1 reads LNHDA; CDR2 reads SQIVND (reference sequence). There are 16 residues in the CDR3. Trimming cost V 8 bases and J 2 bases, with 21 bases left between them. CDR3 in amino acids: CASAQLRDTKNTEAFF. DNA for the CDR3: TGTGCCAGTGCGCAACTCCGGGACACCAAAAACACTGAAGCTTTCTTT.

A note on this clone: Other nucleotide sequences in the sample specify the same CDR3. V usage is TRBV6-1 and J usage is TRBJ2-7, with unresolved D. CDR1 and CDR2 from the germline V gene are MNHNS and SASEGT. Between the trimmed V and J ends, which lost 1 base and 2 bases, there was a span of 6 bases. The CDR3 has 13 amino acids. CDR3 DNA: TGTGCCAGCAGTGAAGGGCAGCCCTACGAGCAGTACTTC. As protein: CASSEGQPYEQYF.

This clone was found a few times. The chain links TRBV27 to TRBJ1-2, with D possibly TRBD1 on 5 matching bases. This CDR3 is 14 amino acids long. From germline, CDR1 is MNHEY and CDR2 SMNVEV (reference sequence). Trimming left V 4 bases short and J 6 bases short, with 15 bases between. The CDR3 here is CASSSPKGDDGYTF. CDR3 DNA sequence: TGTGCCAGCAGTTCCCCCAAAGGGGACGATGGCTACACCTTC.

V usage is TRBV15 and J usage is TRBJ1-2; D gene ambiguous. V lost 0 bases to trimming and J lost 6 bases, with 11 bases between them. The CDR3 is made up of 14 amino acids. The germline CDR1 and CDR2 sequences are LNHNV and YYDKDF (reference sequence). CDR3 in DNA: TGTGCCACCAGCAGAGATTCTCCCAAGAATGGCTACACCTTC. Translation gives CATSRDSPKNGYTF.

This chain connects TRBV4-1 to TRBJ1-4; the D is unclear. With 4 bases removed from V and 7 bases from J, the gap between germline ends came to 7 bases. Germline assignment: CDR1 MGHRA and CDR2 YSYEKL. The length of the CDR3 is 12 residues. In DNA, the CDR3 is TGCGCCAGCAGCCCGGGGTTTGAAAAACTGTTTTTT. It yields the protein CASSPGFEKLFF.

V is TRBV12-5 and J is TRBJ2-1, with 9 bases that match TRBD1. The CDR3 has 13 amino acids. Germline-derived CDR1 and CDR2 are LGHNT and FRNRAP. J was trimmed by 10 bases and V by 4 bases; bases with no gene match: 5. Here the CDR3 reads CASGYTGGVEQFF. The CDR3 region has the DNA TGTGCTAGTGGTTATACAGGGGGCGTGGAGCAGTTCTTC.

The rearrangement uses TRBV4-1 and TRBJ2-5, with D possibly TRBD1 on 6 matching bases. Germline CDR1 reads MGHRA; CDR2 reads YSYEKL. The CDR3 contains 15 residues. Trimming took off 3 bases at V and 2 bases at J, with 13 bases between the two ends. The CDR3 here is CASSHRGGVQETQYF. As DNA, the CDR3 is TGCGCCAGCAGCCACAGGGGTGGGGTACAAGAGACCCAGTACTTC.

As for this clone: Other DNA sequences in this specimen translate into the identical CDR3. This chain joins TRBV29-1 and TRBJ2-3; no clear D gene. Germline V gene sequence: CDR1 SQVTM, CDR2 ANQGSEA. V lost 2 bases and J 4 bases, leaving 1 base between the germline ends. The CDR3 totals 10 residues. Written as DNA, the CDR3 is TGCAGCGTTGAATCAGATACGCAGTATTTT. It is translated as CSVESDTQYF.

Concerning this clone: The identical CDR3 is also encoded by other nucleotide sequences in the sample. The CDR3 reads CASSLGQVSYEQYF. CDR3 DNA sequence: TGTGCCAGCAGCTTGGGGCAGGTCTCCTACGAGCAGTACTTC. J is TRBJ2-7 and V is TRBV5-6, with unresolved D. With 0 bases removed from V and 0 bases from J, the gap between germline ends came to 7 bases. The CDR3 loop spans 14 amino acids. The germline gives CDR1 SGHDT, CDR2 YYEEEE.

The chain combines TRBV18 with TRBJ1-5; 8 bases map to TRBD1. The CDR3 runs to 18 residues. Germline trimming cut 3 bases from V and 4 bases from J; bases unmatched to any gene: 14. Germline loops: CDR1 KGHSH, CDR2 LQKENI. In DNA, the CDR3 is TGTGCCAGCTCACCTGACAGGGGACTCGACGACCTTAATCAGCCCCAGCATTTT. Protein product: CASSPDRGLDDLNQPQHF.

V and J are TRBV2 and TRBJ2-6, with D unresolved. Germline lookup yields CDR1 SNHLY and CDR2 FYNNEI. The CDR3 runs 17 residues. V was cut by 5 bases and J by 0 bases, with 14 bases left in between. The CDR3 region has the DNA TGTGCCAGCAGTCTACGCGTGTGGGGCTCTGGGGCCAACGTCCTGACTTTC. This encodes CASSLRVWGSGANVLTF.

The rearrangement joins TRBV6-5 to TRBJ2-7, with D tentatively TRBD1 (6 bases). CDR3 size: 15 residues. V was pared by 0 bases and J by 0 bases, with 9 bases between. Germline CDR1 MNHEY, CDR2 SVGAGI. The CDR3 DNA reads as TGTGCCAGCAGTTACTCGGGACAAAGCTCCTACGAGCAGTACTTC. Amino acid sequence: CASSYSGQSSYEQYF.

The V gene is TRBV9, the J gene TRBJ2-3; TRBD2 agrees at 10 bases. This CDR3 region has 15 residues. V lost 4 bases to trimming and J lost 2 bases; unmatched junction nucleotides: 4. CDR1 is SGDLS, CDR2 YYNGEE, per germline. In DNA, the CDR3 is TGTGCCAGCAGCCCAGGACTAGCGGACACAGATACGCAGTATTTT. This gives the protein CASSPGLADTDTQYF.

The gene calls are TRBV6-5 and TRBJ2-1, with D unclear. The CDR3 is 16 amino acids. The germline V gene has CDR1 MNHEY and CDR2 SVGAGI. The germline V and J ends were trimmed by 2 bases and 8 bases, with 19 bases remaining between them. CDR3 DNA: TGTGCCAGCAGTTACGGTTTTGGAGAAACTGGCTATGAGCAGTTCTTC. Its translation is CASSYGFGETGYEQFF.

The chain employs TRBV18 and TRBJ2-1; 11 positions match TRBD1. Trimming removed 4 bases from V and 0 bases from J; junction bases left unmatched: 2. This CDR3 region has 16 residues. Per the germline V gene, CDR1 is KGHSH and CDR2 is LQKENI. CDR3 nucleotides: TGTGCCAGCTCACTCGGGACAGGGGGCTCCTACAATGAGCAGTTCTTC. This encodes CASSLGTGGSYNEQFF.

The CDR3 DNA reads TGCGCCAGCAGCCCTGGGGGGACAGGGTATATCTACGAGCAGTACTTC. It yields the protein CASSPGGTGYIYEQYF. V is TRBV5-1 and J is TRBJ2-7, with 9 bases lining up with TRBD1. Germline CDR1 and CDR2: SGHRS and YFSETQ. V lost 4 bases and J lost 3; bases outside the gene matches: 11. The CDR3 runs to 16 residues.